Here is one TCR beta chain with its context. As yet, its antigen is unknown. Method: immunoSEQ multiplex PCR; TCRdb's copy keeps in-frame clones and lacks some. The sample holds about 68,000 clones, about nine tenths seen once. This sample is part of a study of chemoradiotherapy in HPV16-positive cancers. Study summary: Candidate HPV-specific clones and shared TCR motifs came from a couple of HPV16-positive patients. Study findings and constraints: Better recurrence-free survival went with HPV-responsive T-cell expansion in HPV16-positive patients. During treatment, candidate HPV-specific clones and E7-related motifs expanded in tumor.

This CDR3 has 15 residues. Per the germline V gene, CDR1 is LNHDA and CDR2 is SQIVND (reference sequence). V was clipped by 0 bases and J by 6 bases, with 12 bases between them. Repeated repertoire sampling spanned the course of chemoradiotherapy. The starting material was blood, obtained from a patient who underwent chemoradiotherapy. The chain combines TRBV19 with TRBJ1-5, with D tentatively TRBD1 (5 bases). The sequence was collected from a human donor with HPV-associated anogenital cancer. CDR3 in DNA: TGTGCCAGTAGTATAGAGGGGCAGGGAAGTCAGCCCCAGCATTTT. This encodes CASSIEGQGSQPQHF.